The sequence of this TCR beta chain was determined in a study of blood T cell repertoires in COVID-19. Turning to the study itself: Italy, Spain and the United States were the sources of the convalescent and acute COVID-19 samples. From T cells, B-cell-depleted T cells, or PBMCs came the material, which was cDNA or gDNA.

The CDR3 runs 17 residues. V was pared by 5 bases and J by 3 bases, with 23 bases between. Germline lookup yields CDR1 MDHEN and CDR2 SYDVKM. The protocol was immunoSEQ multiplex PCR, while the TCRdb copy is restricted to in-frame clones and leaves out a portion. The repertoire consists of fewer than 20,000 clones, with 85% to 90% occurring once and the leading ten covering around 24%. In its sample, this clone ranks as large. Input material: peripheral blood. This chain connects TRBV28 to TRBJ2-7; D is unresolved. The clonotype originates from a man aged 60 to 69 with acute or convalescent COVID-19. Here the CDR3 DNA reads TGTGCCAGCAGTCCCCTCCCTGACTTGTCCCGAATCTACGAGCAGTACTTC. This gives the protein CASSPLPDLSRIYEQYF.